The 28 T cell receptor beta chains below all came from one sample that was sequenced in a study of CD4 T cells in relation to SARS-CoV-2 and coronaviruses. This table comes from immunoSEQ multiplex PCR, and its TCRdb copy is limited to in-frame clones, with some not included. The sample has 30,000 to 45,000 clones, 88% seen once. Sequences were obtained from memory CD4+ T cells from PBMCs. The source of these receptors is an adult with COVID-19.

This clone was observed a single time. The chain links TRBV10-2 to TRBJ1-1; 10 bases fit TRBD1. Germline CDR1 WSHSY, CDR2 SAAADI. J was trimmed by 4 bases and V by 2 bases; bases with no gene match: 1. The CDR3 runs to 14 residues. CDR3 sequence (DNA): TGCGCCAGCAGTGAGAGGACAGGGGGCACTGAAGCTTTCTTT. This gives the protein CASSERTGGTEAFF.

This chain connects TRBV2 to TRBJ2-7, with a weak D call TRBD1 (5 bases). The CDR3 loop spans 13 amino acids. Germline CDR1 and CDR2: SNHLY and FYNNEI. V was clipped by 8 bases and J by 2 bases, with 13 bases between them. The CDR3 DNA is TGTGCCAGCGGCAGGGTATCCCCCTACGAGCAGTACTTC. Residues: CASGRVSPYEQYF. The variable domain in full, with the rest retrieved from reference TRBV2 and TRBJ2-7, is EPEVTQTPSHQVTQMGQEVILRCVPISNHLYFYWYRQILGQKVEFLVSFYNNEISEKSEIFDDQFSVERPDGSNFTLKIRSTKLEDSAMYFCASGRVSPYEQYFGPGTRLTVT.

The V gene is TRBV7-2, the J gene TRBJ1-2; 8 nucleotides align to TRBD1. CDR1 is SGHTA, CDR2 FQGNSA, per germline. The CDR3 has 15 residues. V lost 1 base, J lost 7 bases, and 8 bases stayed unmatched. The CDR3 DNA sequence: TGTGCCAGCAGCTTAGTAAGGCAGGGGGCAGGTGGCTACACCTTC. Translation: CASSLVRQGAGGYTF.

The chain is built from TRBV12-3 or TRBV12-4 and TRBJ2-5; the D gene is possibly TRBD1 (6 bases). The CDR3 covers 13 residues. With 4 bases removed from V and 5 bases from J, the gap between germline ends came to 11 bases. In DNA form, the CDR3 reads TGTGCCAGCAGTTGGACAAGGGGGGAGACCCAGTACTTC. It translates to CASSWTRGETQYF.

This rearrangement joins TRBV11-2 to TRBJ2-7, with D perhaps TRBD1 or TRBD2 (6 bases each). Germline lookup yields CDR1 SGHAT and CDR2 FQNNGV. The CDR3 has 11 amino acids. The V gene lost 7 bases and the J gene lost 12 bases, with 16 bases spanning the gap. CDR3 coding DNA: TGTGCCAGCACTCGGAGGGGGGATGCGTACTTC. Encoded protein: CASTRRGDAYF.

The chain employs TRBV11-3 and TRBJ1-5, with a tentative D call TRBD1 (6 bases). Trimming removed 1 base at V and 5 bases at J, with 15 bases between. Germline V CDR1 and CDR2: SGHNT, YENEEA. This CDR3 has 16 amino acids. The CDR3 region is CASSLGPPGGDQPQHF. CDR3 DNA sequence: TGTGCCAGCAGCTTAGGTCCCCCCGGGGGCGATCAGCCCCAGCATTTT.

The chain has TRBV5-1 and TRBJ1-2; tentative D call: TRBD1 (6 bases). The CDR3 totals 14 residues. Trimming took 2 bases from V and 3 from J, leaving 11 bases between them. Germline loops: CDR1 SGHRS, CDR2 YFSETQ. In DNA form, the CDR3 reads TGCGCCAGCAGCTTCACAGGGTCCGACTATGGCTACACCTTC. Protein sequence: CASSFTGSDYGYTF.

This clone was recorded only once. The CDR3 here is CSAYGYEQYF. The DNA for the CDR3 is TGCAGTGCTTACGGATACGAGCAGTACTTC. The rearrangement joins TRBV20-1 to TRBJ2-7, with no clear D. This CDR3 contains 10 residues. From germline, CDR1 is DFQATT and CDR2 SNEGSKA (reference sequence). V dropped 5 bases and J dropped 4 bases, with 6 bases sitting between them.

The gene calls are TRBV2 and TRBJ1-6; D is unresolved. Germline CDR1 is SNHLY and CDR2 is FYNNEI. CDR3 length: 13 amino acids. This CDR3 is CSMAENYNSPLHF. The CDR3, as DNA: TGTTCTATGGCAGAGAACTATAATTCACCCCTCCACTTT.

The sample holds one count of this clone. This chain's CDR3 is CASRAGDSPLHF. The CDR3 nucleotides read TGTGCCTCTCGGGCGGGGGATTCACCCCTCCACTTT. This rearrangement joins TRBV12-3 or TRBV12-4 to TRBJ1-6; D is possibly TRBD1 (5 bases). The CDR3 spans 12 residues. V gave up 11 bases and J gave up 8 bases, with 13 bases separating them.

This chain uses TRBV2 with TRBJ1-2; TRBD1 might be the D (5 bases). V was pared by 4 bases and J by 1 base, with 19 bases between. Germline V gene lookup returns CDR1 SNHLY and CDR2 FYNNEI. The CDR3 extends over 17 amino acids. The CDR3 spells CASSVEATGNLNYGYTF. CDR3 bases: TGTGCCAGCAGTGTTGAAGCCACAGGAAACCTTAACTATGGCTACACCTTC.

The chain is built from TRBV5-1 and TRBJ1-1; D not resolved. The CDR3 totals 14 residues. Germline V gene data show CDR1 as SGHRS and CDR2 as YFSETQ. The V gene lost 0 bases and the J gene lost 5 bases, with 11 bases spanning the gap. This chain's CDR3 is CASSLESAGTEAFF. CDR3 sequence (DNA): TGCGCCAGCAGCTTGGAGAGTGCGGGAACTGAAGCTTTCTTT.

The V gene is TRBV7-3, the J gene TRBJ2-1; the match to TRBD2 covers 11 bases. The trim removed 1 base at V and 10 bases at J, leaving 6 bases unmatched. Germline-derived CDR1 and CDR2 are SGHTA and FQGTGA. This CDR3 spans 15 amino acids. CDR3 DNA: TGTGCCAGCAGCTTAAGTAGCGGGGGGGCTTTCGAGCAGTTCTTC. It specifies CASSLSSGGAFEQFF.

The V and J genes are TRBV21-1 and TRBJ2-6. TRBV21-1 is an annotated pseudogene. The length of the CDR3 is 19 residues. CDR3 sequence reads: CASSKYASDEPSGANVLTF. CDR3 sequence (DNA): TGTGCCAGCAGCAAATACGCGTCGGATGAGCCCTCTGGGGCCAACGTCCTGACTTTC.

The chain recombines TRBV11-2 with TRBJ1-1, with D possibly matching TRBD1 (6 bases). Trimming pared 1 base from V and 4 bases from J, leaving 13 bases between. CDR1 is SGHAT and CDR2 is FQNNGV in the germline V gene. The CDR3 spans 15 residues. Here the CDR3 reads CASSLVQGRFTEAFF. The CDR3 DNA reads TGTGCCAGCAGCTTAGTACAGGGTCGATTCACTGAAGCTTTCTTT.

The V call is TRBV9, the J call TRBJ1-3; tentatively, D is TRBD1 (5 bases). In germline, CDR1 is SGDLS, CDR2 YYNGEE. With 4 bases removed from V and 0 bases from J, the gap between germline ends came to 11 bases. The CDR3 has 15 amino acids. The CDR3 DNA sequence: TGTGCCAGCAGCTCCACAGGAAGCTCTGGAAACACCATATATTTT. Protein: CASSSTGSSGNTIYF.

The chain employs TRBV5-1 and TRBJ2-7; D is ambiguous. The germline V gene encodes CDR1 SGHRS and CDR2 YFSETQ. Trimming took 2 bases from V and 2 from J, leaving 11 bases between them. This CDR3 contains 14 residues. As DNA, the CDR3 is TGCGCCAGCAGCTTTACCCCAGGCCCCTACGAGCAGTACTTC. It translates to CASSFTPGPYEQYF.

The CDR3 region is CASSRTSGVGDTQYF. The DNA for the CDR3 is TGCGCCAGCAGCCGGACTAGCGGGGTAGGAGATACGCAGTATTTT. The J gene is TRBJ2-3, the V gene TRBV10-1; 12 positions match TRBD2. Germline V gene sequence: CDR1 WNHNN, CDR2 SYGVQD (reference sequence). V was pared by 6 bases and J by 5 bases, with 6 bases of the junction left unmatched. The CDR3 covers 15 residues.

The V call is TRBV5-1, the J call TRBJ2-5, with 13 bases lining up with TRBD2. The ends lost 4 bases at V and 3 bases at J; junction bases unmatched: 6. Germline V gene data show CDR1 as SGHRS and CDR2 as YFSETQ. This CDR3 spans 16 amino acids. The CDR3 bases are TGCGCCAGCAGCCCCCGGACTAGCGGGGGAGAAGAGACCCAGTACTTC. Translated, it gives CASSPRTSGGEETQYF.

This clone has just one count. The V call is TRBV7-9, the J call TRBJ2-3, with D possibly being TRBD1 (5 bases). Looked up from germline, CDR1 is SEHNR and CDR2 is FQNEAQ (reference sequence). The V end lost 3 bases, the J end lost 6 bases, and 13 bases lay between the germline ends. CDR3 length: 14 amino acids. CDR3 residues: CASSFGRVSDTQYF. The CDR3 DNA reads TGTGCCAGCAGCTTCGGCAGGGTGTCGGATACGCAGTATTTT. Using reference TRBV7-9 and TRBJ2-3 for the parts outside the CDR3, the full variable domain is DTGVSQNPRHKITKRGQNVTFRCDPISEHNRLYWYRQTLGQGPEFLTYFQNEAQLEKSRLLSDRFSAERPKGSFSTLEIQRTEQGDSAMYLCASSFGRVSDTQYFGPGTRLTVL.

The gene calls are TRBV11-2 and TRBJ1-2; 8 nucleotides match TRBD1. The CDR3 runs 12 residues. Trimming at V came to 3 bases and at J to 9 bases, leaving 3 bases not matched to a gene. The germline V gene has CDR1 SGHAT and CDR2 FQNNGV. The CDR3 loop is CASSLSGGSYTF. CDR3 nucleotides: TGTGCCAGCAGCTTGTCAGGGGGCAGCTACACCTTC. The full variable domain, its missing parts supplied by reference TRBV11-2 and TRBJ1-2, is EAGVAQSPRYKIIEKRQSVAFWCNPISGHATLYWYQQILGQGPKLLIQFQNNGVVDDSQLPKDRFSAERLKGVDSTLKIQPAKLEDSAVYLCASSLSGGSYTFGSGTRLTVV.

The chain combines TRBV29-1 with TRBJ1-2, with D unresolved. Germline values: CDR1 SQVTM, CDR2 ANQGSEA. The CDR3 covers 12 residues. Trimming removed 3 bases at V and 0 bases at J, with 5 bases between. The CDR3 protein is CSVDASNYGYTF. For the CDR3, the DNA is TGCAGCGTTGACGCATCTAACTATGGCTACACCTTC.

The chain carries TRBV25-1 and TRBJ2-5; 7 bases fit TRBD2. Germline V gene lookup returns CDR1 MGHDK and CDR2 SYGVNS. CDR3 length equals 17 residues. J lost 1 base, V lost 3 bases, and 11 bases had no gene match. The CDR3 DNA follows: TGTGCCAGCAGTGATCCCCGCAGGGAGGGAGCCCAAGAGACCCAGTACTTC. This codes for CASSDPRREGAQETQYF. Full variable domain (rest looked up from reference TRBV25-1 and TRBJ2-5): EADIYQTPRYLVIGTGKKITLECSQTMGHDKMYWYQQDPGMELHLIHYSYGVNSTEKGDLSSESTVSRIRTEHFPLTLESARPSHTSQYLCASSDPRREGAQETQYFGPGTRLLVL.

V and J are TRBV5-1 and TRBJ1-1, with D tentatively TRBD1 (6 bases). The CDR3 contains 15 residues. Trimming stripped 0 bases from V and 7 bases from J, with 16 bases between. The germline CDR1 and CDR2 sequences are SGHRS and YFSETQ. In DNA, the CDR3 is TGCGCCAGCAGCTTGGATACAGGGAAGATTGGTGAAGCTTTCTTT. Translating it yields CASSLDTGKIGEAFF.

V usage is TRBV7-2 and J usage is TRBJ2-5, with 15 bases matching TRBD2. There are 17 residues in the CDR3. Germline V gives CDR1 SGHTA, CDR2 FQGNSA. The trim removed 0 bases at V and 3 bases at J, leaving 2 bases unmatched. CDR3 sequence reads: CASSLAGLAGGKETQYF. CDR3 in DNA: TGTGCCAGCAGCTTAGCGGGACTAGCGGGGGGAAAAGAGACCCAGTACTTC.

V usage is TRBV3-1 (or the pseudogene TRBV3-2) and J usage is TRBJ2-5; 8 positions match TRBD2. Looked up from germline, CDR1 is LGHDT and CDR2 is YNNKEL (reference sequence). V trimming: 2 bases; J trimming: 5 bases; junction bases outside the gene matches: 4. The CDR3 covers 14 residues. CDR3 sequence reads: CASSQFRGGETQYF. The CDR3 DNA reads TGTGCCAGCAGCCAATTCCGGGGGGGGGAGACCCAGTACTTC.

V usage is TRBV3-1 (or the pseudogene TRBV3-2) and J usage is TRBJ1-3; possible D gene TRBD1, 6 bases. The CDR3 totals 14 residues. The germline gives CDR1 LGHDT, CDR2 YNNKEL (reference sequence). V was trimmed by 4 bases and J by 0 bases, leaving 7 bases between them. In DNA form, the CDR3 reads TGTGCCAGCAGCCGGACAGACTCTGGAAACACCATATATTTT. Protein product: CASSRTDSGNTIYF.

The V gene is TRBV30, the J gene TRBJ2-1, with 7 bases lining up with TRBD1. This CDR3 has 11 residues. After removal of 6 bases from V and 15 bases from J, the junction contained 11 bases not matched to a gene. The germline gives CDR1 GTSNPN, CDR2 SVGIG (reference sequence). For the CDR3, the DNA is TGTGCCTGTCCTCAGGACAGGAATGTGTTCTTC. Protein product: CACPQDRNVFF.